The clone carrying this T cell receptor (beta chain) was detected a few times. The target antigen is unknown. This sample is part of a study of T-cell reconstitution after alpha-beta-depleted transplantation in children. General observations from the study: Reportedly, alpha-beta T cells present about two months post-transplant originated from several hundred expanded clones of graft origin. Some patients owed their high day-60 TCRbeta diversity to surviving recipient T cells and thymic progenitors. At the one-year point after transplant, T-cell counts and TCRbeta diversity were found to come mostly from T cells that had been newly produced.

Trimming took 2 bases from V and 1 from J; bases not matched to a gene: 5. Germline V gives CDR1 MGHRA, CDR2 YSYEKL. The CDR3 extends over 15 amino acids. Preparing the TCRbeta library involved the use of unique molecular identifiers. TCRdb analysed the PCR reads with MiXCR anew, one entry per CDR3 protein. Altogether nearly 350,000 distinct CDR3 sequences are present, roughly 15% being singletons, with the ten largest covering roughly 40%. V and J are TRBV4-1 and TRBJ2-7; 7 bases agree with TRBD1. This specimen was PBMCs, mostly from graft donor cells, taken 360 days after TCRalphabeta/CD19-depleted stem cell transplant. The clonotype was recovered from a male patient between 2 and 10 years old who had a stem cell transplant for acute lymphoblastic leukemia, so the T cells may come from the graft donor. Here the CDR3 reads CASSQRQGSSYEQYF. CDR3 nucleotides: TGCGCCAGCAGCCAACGACAGGGATCTTCCTACGAGCAGTACTTC.